A selection of T cell receptor beta chains follows, all from one sample in a study of regulatory T cells in long-lasting Graves disease. TCRdb used MiXCR to reprocess the multiplex PCR reads, holding one entry per CDR3 protein. Of roughly 300,000 distinct CDR3 sequences in the sample, more than 20% were seen once. The material sequenced was peripheral blood mononuclear cells (PBMCs), taken when the disease was refractory, from a patient treated with antithyroid drugs. The origin of the receptors is a female donor with Graves disease. CDR3s include the opening cysteine and the closing phenylalanine or tryptophan. A D gene is named only where the DNA matches it firmly. Clone size, where shown, is once, few, many, or a class for clones that have expanded.

D gene: -; clone size: -; J gene: TRBJ1-6; V gene: TRBV30; CDR3 DNA: TGTGCCTGGAGGTCTGGGGGTAATTCACCCCTCCACTTT; CDR3 protein: CAWRSGGNSPLHF
D gene: -; clone size: -; J gene: TRBJ2-4; V gene: TRBV10-3; CDR3 DNA: TGTGCCATCAGCGACGGCCCGCGTGGTAACATTCAGTACTTC; CDR3 protein: CAISDGPRGNIQYF
D gene: TRBD2; clone size: many; J gene: TRBJ2-7; V gene: TRBV6-5; CDR3 DNA: TGTGCCAGCAGTTACTCGATGGGCGGGACTAGCTCTTACGAGCAGTACTTC; CDR3 protein: CASSYSMGGTSSYEQYF
D gene: -; clone size: many; J gene: TRBJ1-1; V gene: TRBV9; CDR3 DNA: TGTGCCAGCAGTGACGGGAGGTCTGAAGCTTTCTTT; CDR3 protein: CASSDGRSEAFF
D gene: -; clone size: -; J gene: TRBJ2-3; V gene: TRBV11-2; CDR3 DNA: TGTGCCAGCAGCTTAGCGGGTGGGTTGAGCACAGATACGCAGTATTTT; CDR3 protein: CASSLAGGLSTDTQYF
D gene: -; clone size: -; J gene: TRBJ2-7; V gene: TRBV9; CDR3 DNA: TGTGCCAGCAGCCCCACGGGAGCTGAACCGTGGGAGCAGTACTTC; CDR3 protein: CASSPTGAEPWEQYF
D gene: -; clone size: -; J gene: TRBJ2-3; V gene: TRBV2; CDR3 DNA: TGTGCCAGCAGTGAAAATCTAGGGGTTACCGGCACAGATACGCAGTATTTT; CDR3 protein: CASSENLGVTGTDTQYF
D gene: -; clone size: many; J gene: TRBJ2-5; V gene: TRBV2; CDR3 DNA: TGTGCCAGCAAACCAGCGGAGGGAGAGACCCAGTACTTC; CDR3 protein: CASKPAEGETQYF
D gene: -; clone size: many; J gene: TRBJ1-4; V gene: TRBV30; CDR3 DNA: TGTGCCTGGAGGGAAATAGACAGGAGGACTGAAAAACTGTTTTTT; CDR3 protein: CAWREIDRRTEKLFF
D gene: TRBD1; clone size: many; J gene: TRBJ1-6; V gene: TRBV20-1; CDR3 DNA: TGCAGTGCTAGGGGCTGGGACAGCTATAATTCACCCCTCCACTTT; CDR3 protein: CSARGWDSYNSPLHF
D gene: TRBD2; clone size: many; J gene: TRBJ2-5; V gene: TRBV13; CDR3 DNA: TGTGCCAGCAGCTTAACGACTAGCGGGACGCAGGAGACCCAGTACTTC; CDR3 protein: CASSLTTSGTQETQYF
D gene: -; clone size: once; J gene: TRBJ2-5; V gene: TRBV20-1; CDR3 DNA: TGCAGTGCTAGGACCTCCTGGGGCAGGTGGGAGACCCAGTACTTC; CDR3 protein: CSARTSWGRWETQYF
D gene: -; clone size: -; J gene: TRBJ1-2; V gene: TRBV5-1; CDR3 DNA: TGCGCCAGCAGCTTTAAGGGGGACTATGGCTACACCTTC; CDR3 protein: CASSFKGDYGYTF
D gene: -; clone size: many; J gene: TRBJ2-7; V gene: TRBV10-3; CDR3 DNA: TGTGCCATCAGGAATGCCGGGACACCTTCCTACGAGCAGTACTTC; CDR3 protein: CAIRNAGTPSYEQYF
D gene: -; clone size: many; J gene: TRBJ2-5; V gene: TRBV11-1; CDR3 DNA: TGTGCCAGCAGCCACACCCTTGAGACCCAGTACTTC; CDR3 protein: CASSHTLETQYF
D gene: -; clone size: -; J gene: TRBJ2-2; V gene: TRBV3-1; CDR3 DNA: TGTGCCAGCAGCCATCGGGGCCAGACGCTCCCCGGGGAGCTGTTTTTT; CDR3 protein: CASSHRGQTLPGELFF
D gene: -; clone size: few; J gene: TRBJ2-3; V gene: TRBV28; CDR3 DNA: TGTGCCAGCAGCACCCCGGCAGATACGCAGTATTTT; CDR3 protein: CASSTPADTQYF
D gene: -; clone size: many; J gene: TRBJ2-5; V gene: TRBV11-2; CDR3 DNA: TGTGCCAGCAGGGGCGACGGGGAGACCCAGTACTTC; CDR3 protein: CASRGDGETQYF
D gene: -; clone size: -; J gene: TRBJ1-6; V gene: TRBV6-5; CDR3 DNA: TGTGCCAGCAGTTCCTCCGGGACGGGGAATTCACCCCTCCACTTT; CDR3 protein: CASSSSGTGNSPLHF
D gene: -; clone size: many; J gene: TRBJ1-4; V gene: TRBV12-3/TRBV12-4; CDR3 DNA: TGTGCCAGCAGTTTGGCAGGGAATAATGAAAAACTGTTTTTT; CDR3 protein: CASSLAGNNEKLFF
D gene: -; clone size: many; J gene: TRBJ2-5; V gene: TRBV18; CDR3 DNA: TGTGCCAGCTCACCACGTGAGGCCCGATGGGAGACCCAGTACTTC; CDR3 protein: CASSPREARWETQYF
D gene: -; clone size: -; J gene: TRBJ2-3; V gene: TRBV10-1; CDR3 DNA: TGCGCCAGCAGGGAGGGTCGCACAGATACGCAGTATTTT; CDR3 protein: CASREGRTDTQYF
D gene: -; clone size: -; J gene: TRBJ2-4; V gene: TRBV28; CDR3 DNA: TGTGCCAGCAGTTTACATTTCCAGGCCTCTAAAAACATTCAGTACTTC; CDR3 protein: CASSLHFQASKNIQYF
D gene: -; clone size: -; J gene: TRBJ2-3; V gene: TRBV7-3; CDR3 DNA: TGTGCCAGCAGCCCTGGCCCTCTAAGCACAGATACGCAGTATTTT; CDR3 protein: CASSPGPLSTDTQYF
D gene: -; clone size: -; J gene: TRBJ2-7; V gene: TRBV6-5; CDR3 DNA: TGTGCCAGCAGTTACGTTAAAAGTGGCGAGCAGTACTTC; CDR3 protein: CASSYVKSGEQYF
D gene: -; clone size: -; J gene: TRBJ2-7; V gene: TRBV9; CDR3 DNA: TGTGCCAGCAGCGCCCTAAGTGGGGGAGAGCAGTACTTC; CDR3 protein: CASSALSGGEQYF
D gene: -; clone size: -; J gene: TRBJ1-1; V gene: TRBV19; CDR3 DNA: TGTGCCAGTAGCCGACCCGGACAGTTTAACACTGAAGCTTTCTTT; CDR3 protein: CASSRPGQFNTEAFF
D gene: -; clone size: many; J gene: TRBJ1-2; V gene: TRBV2; CDR3 DNA: TGTGCCAGCAGCCGGGGGGGCTATGGCTACACCTTC; CDR3 protein: CASSRGGYGYTF
D gene: -; clone size: -; J gene: TRBJ2-6; V gene: TRBV7-6; CDR3 DNA: TGTGCCAGCAGCCTAACAATCAGGCTCGGGGCCAACGTCCTGACTTTC; CDR3 protein: CASSLTIRLGANVLTF
D gene: -; clone size: -; J gene: TRBJ2-7; V gene: TRBV6-1; CDR3 DNA: TGTGCCAGCAGCCGGGACAAGGGTCCTTTCGAGCAGTACTTC; CDR3 protein: CASSRDKGPFEQYF
D gene: TRBD1; clone size: -; J gene: TRBJ1-1; V gene: TRBV28; CDR3 DNA: TGTGCCAGCAGTTTACCCACAGGGGCGGTCACTGAAGCTTTCTTT; CDR3 protein: CASSLPTGAVTEAFF
D gene: TRBD1; clone size: many; J gene: TRBJ1-2; V gene: TRBV28; CDR3 DNA: TGTGCCAGCATCCGTGGGGGACAGGGTCGGGGCTACACCTTC; CDR3 protein: CASIRGGQGRGYTF
D gene: TRBD1; clone size: many; J gene: TRBJ1-1; V gene: TRBV11-2; CDR3 DNA: TGTGCCAGCAGCTTCTCCCCGACAGGGAAGTACACTGAAGCTTTCTTT; CDR3 protein: CASSFSPTGKYTEAFF
D gene: -; clone size: many; J gene: TRBJ2-7; V gene: TRBV28; CDR3 DNA: TGTGCCAGCAGCCTGGCTTGGGAGGCCCCTACCTACGAGCAGTACTTC; CDR3 protein: CASSLAWEAPTYEQYF
D gene: TRBD1; clone size: many; J gene: TRBJ1-1; V gene: TRBV30; CDR3 DNA: TGTGCCTGGAGTCGGAGGGGGCCGAACACTGAAGCTTTCTTT; CDR3 protein: CAWSRRGPNTEAFF
D gene: -; clone size: -; J gene: TRBJ2-2; V gene: TRBV5-1; CDR3 DNA: TGCGCCAGCAGCTTGGATTGGGGCGGGGAGCTGTTTTTT; CDR3 protein: CASSLDWGGELFF
D gene: -; clone size: -; J gene: TRBJ2-7; V gene: TRBV7-9; CDR3 DNA: TGTGCCAGCAGCTTAGATGGGACAAAAGTCTACGAGCAGTACTTC; CDR3 protein: CASSLDGTKVYEQYF
D gene: -; clone size: -; J gene: TRBJ1-1; V gene: TRBV7-2; CDR3 DNA: TGTGCCAGCAGCCAGAAAGGGCGGAACACTGAAGCTTTCTTT; CDR3 protein: CASSQKGRNTEAFF
D gene: TRBD2; clone size: -; J gene: TRBJ2-2; V gene: TRBV12-3/TRBV12-4; CDR3 DNA: TGTGCCAGCAGTTTACTAGCGGGATTCGGCGGGGAGCTGTTTTTT; CDR3 protein: CASSLLAGFGGELFF
D gene: TRBD1; clone size: -; J gene: TRBJ1-2; V gene: TRBV10-2; CDR3 DNA: TGCGCCAGCGCCTCGGGCAGGGGGGACTATGGCTACACCTTC; CDR3 protein: CASASGRGDYGYTF
D gene: -; clone size: -; J gene: TRBJ2-2; V gene: TRBV5-4; CDR3 DNA: TGTGCCAGCAGCTTGGATGTGGGGGCCACCGGGGAGCTGTTTTTT; CDR3 protein: CASSLDVGATGELFF
D gene: -; clone size: few; J gene: TRBJ1-1; V gene: TRBV30; CDR3 DNA: TGTGCCTGGAGTTCGGGGCGGGGGGACACTGAAGCTTTCTTT; CDR3 protein: CAWSSGRGDTEAFF
D gene: -; clone size: few; J gene: TRBJ2-5; V gene: TRBV20-1; CDR3 DNA: TGCAGTGCTAGGGGTCTCCCTGCCGAGACCCAGTACTTC; CDR3 protein: CSARGLPAETQYF
D gene: TRBD1; clone size: many; J gene: TRBJ1-3; V gene: TRBV12-5; CDR3 DNA: TGTGCTAGTGGTCCCGGGACAGGGGGAAACACCATATATTTT; CDR3 protein: CASGPGTGGNTIYF
D gene: -; clone size: -; J gene: TRBJ2-2; V gene: TRBV6-4; CDR3 DNA: TGTGCCAGCAGTGAACAGGGGACTGGCACCGGGGAGCTGTTTTTT; CDR3 protein: CASSEQGTGTGELFF
D gene: -; clone size: many; J gene: TRBJ2-5; V gene: TRBV5-5; CDR3 DNA: TGTGCCAGCAGCTTGGAGTGGGGCCAAGAGACCCAGTACTTC; CDR3 protein: CASSLEWGQETQYF